Described below is a single T cell receptor (beta chain) sequence and its context. What it binds is unknown. These data are taken from a study of lymphopenia after photon versus proton radiotherapy. Some clones are missing from TCRdb's copy, which holds only in-frame ones; the method was immunoSEQ multiplex PCR. Of almost 3,000 clones listed, about 94% were seen once; the top ten hold around 1.8%. This CDR3 is built from 15 residues. Germline-derived CDR1 and CDR2 are SNHLY and FYNNEI. V lost 6 bases, J lost 8 bases, and 22 bases lay in between. General study points: Larger post-nadir TCR diversity loss correlated inversely with survival in deceased patients.

This clonotype originated in a woman in her seventies with pancreatic cancer. V is TRBV2 and J is TRBJ1-2; unclear D gene. The sample consisted of peripheral blood, taken from a patient treated with photon-based radiotherapy. DNA for the CDR3: TGTGCCAGCAGGACCCCCACCGAAGGGCTTCGGGGCTACACCTTC. The encoded protein is CASRTPTEGLRGYTF.